Listed here are 2 T cell receptor beta chains from one sample, sequenced in a study of neurological immune-mediated disorders. TCRdb processed the 5' RACE reads anew with MiXCR; each CDR3 protein has one entry. Found here are 70,000 to 95,000 distinct CDR3 sequences, about 14% of them singletons; the top ten hold approximately 6.8%. The source material was PBMCs. Receptors originate from a woman aged 45-59 years in good health.

The chain carries TRBV20-1 and TRBJ2-1; tentatively, D is TRBD2 (7 bases). This CDR3 spans 15 amino acids. Trimming took off 6 bases at V and 6 bases at J, with 21 bases between the two ends. Germline V gene data show CDR1 as DFQATT and CDR2 as SNEGSKA (reference sequence). The CDR3 spells CSAARRGTTRNEQFF. CDR3 sequence (DNA): TGCAGTGCGGCTAGGCGGGGGACAACGCGCAATGAGCAGTTCTTC.

This clonotype was seen ten or more times. The chain joins TRBV5-1 to TRBJ2-6, with a tentative D call TRBD2 (5 bases). V gave up 1 base and J gave up 4 bases, with 9 bases separating them. This CDR3 region has 15 residues. Per germline, CDR1 SGHRS and CDR2 YFSETQ. The DNA for the CDR3 is TGCGCCAGCAGCTTGAACTCGGGAGGGGCCAACGTCCTGACTTTC. Translation: CASSLNSGGANVLTF.